This entry lists 18 T cell receptor beta chains sequenced from one sample in a study of T cells in Graves' hyperthyroidism and ophthalmopathy. RNA transcripts gave rise to amplified TCR beta CDR3 regions. A first-round RT-PCR of the TCR CDR3 used the HTBI primer set. MiXCR, applied by TCRdb to the multiplex PCR reads, yields one record per CDR3 protein. Of nearly 600,000 distinct CDR3 sequences in the sample, approximately 15% were seen once. The sequencing input was blood. Every receptor here comes from a woman under 30 with Graves' ophthalmopathy.

The V and J genes are TRBV19 and TRBJ2-2; no reliable D call. Trimming pared 3 bases from V and 5 bases from J, leaving 13 bases between. The V gene's germline CDR1 is LNHDA and CDR2 SQIVND (reference sequence). The CDR3 contains 15 residues. CDR3 nucleotides: TGTGCCAGTAGTATTTGGTCGGGCCAAACCGGGGAGCTGTTTTTT. It translates to CASSIWSGQTGELFF. The variable domain in full, completed from reference TRBV19 and TRBJ2-2, reads DGGITQSPKYLFRKEGQNVTLSCEQNLNHDAMYWYRQDPGQGLRLIYYSQIVNDFQKGDIAEGYSVSREKKESFPLTVTSAQKNPTAFYLCASSIWSGQTGELFFGEGSRLTVL.

This chain connects TRBV3-1 to TRBJ1-6; no reliable D call. The CDR3 spans 13 residues. Germline lookup yields CDR1 LGHDT and CDR2 YNNKEL (reference sequence). Trimming removed 0 bases at V and 10 bases at J, with 7 bases between. CDR3 residues: CASSQDLGSPLHF. CDR3 nucleotide sequence: TGTGCCAGCAGCCAAGACCTCGGGTCACCCCTCCACTTT.

Only one count was recorded for this clonotype. J is TRBJ2-7 and V is TRBV12-3 or TRBV12-4; the match to TRBD2 covers 7 bases. The CDR3 loop spans 18 amino acids. With V trimmed by 3 bases and J by 3 bases, 17 bases remained unmatched. The CDR3 sequence is CASSFHTPGASGYYEQYF. The CDR3, as DNA: TGTGCCAGCAGTTTCCACACGCCCGGGGCTAGCGGATACTACGAGCAGTACTTC.

In its sample, this clonotype was seen a few times. Possible read error: a much larger clone is one base away. The chain recombines TRBV2 with TRBJ1-2, with a weak D call TRBD1 (5 bases). Per the germline V gene, CDR1 is SNHLY and CDR2 is FYNNEI. The CDR3 contains 13 residues. The V end was cut by 6 bases, the J end by 7 bases, with 15 bases between. In nucleotides, the CDR3 is TGTGCCAGCAGGGACGGGGGGTACGGTGGCTACACCTTC. Amino acids: CASRDGGYGGYTF.

This clonotype was recorded a few times. The rearrangement uses TRBV5-8 and TRBJ2-1; D perhaps matches TRBD2 (7 bases). Trimming cost V 3 bases and J 4 bases, with 20 bases left between them. The CDR3 length is 17 residues. The germline V gene has CDR1 SGHTS and CDR2 YDEGEE. CDR3 in amino acids: CASSSPGGRSGYNEQFF. The DNA for the CDR3 is TGTGCCAGCAGCTCCCCCGGGGGGCGCTCCGGGTACAATGAGCAGTTCTTC.

This clonotype has at least ten counts. The chain uses TRBV6-1 and TRBJ2-7; TRBD2 aligns across 12 bases. The J segment lost 0 bases and the V segment lost 5 bases, leaving 2 bases of the junction unmatched. Germline-derived CDR1 and CDR2 are MNHNS and SASEGT. The CDR3 covers 15 residues. The CDR3 loop reads CASSRLAGVSYEQYF. The DNA of the CDR3 is TGTGCCAGCAGTAGACTAGCGGGAGTCTCCTACGAGCAGTACTTC.

This clonotype was counted at least ten times. This sequence joins TRBV11-1 and TRBJ2-1; 10 nucleotides match TRBD2. Germline V gives CDR1 SGHAT, CDR2 FQDESV (reference sequence). The CDR3 covers 15 residues. The V gene end was trimmed by 5 bases and the J gene end by 10 bases; junction bases not matched to a gene: 11. The CDR3 nucleotides read TGTGCCAGCAGCCCAACGCAACTAGCGGGACGGGAGCAGTTCTTC. Translation: CASSPTQLAGREQFF.

Many counts were recorded for this clonotype. The CDR3 DNA follows: TGTGCCAGCAGTGAAGGACAGCGTCCCTCCTACGAGCAGTACTTC. It codes for CASSEGQRPSYEQYF. V and J are TRBV2 and TRBJ2-7, with D possibly matching TRBD1 (5 bases). CDR3 length: 15 amino acids. Germline values: CDR1 SNHLY, CDR2 FYNNEI. V shed 1 base and J shed 0 bases, with 10 bases lying between them.

The chain is built from TRBV18 and TRBJ1-6, with a possible D match to TRBD1 (5 bases). Looked up from germline, CDR1 is KGHSH and CDR2 is LQKENI. The CDR3 loop spans 14 amino acids. V was pared by 4 bases and J by 10 bases, with 14 bases between. This CDR3 reads CASSQRGRESPLHF. Written as DNA, the CDR3 is TGTGCCAGCTCACAGAGGGGTAGGGAGTCACCCCTCCACTTT.

This clonotype was counted between two and nine times. The V and J genes are TRBV30 and TRBJ2-5; 9 nucleotides align to TRBD1. The length of the CDR3 is 14 residues. The germline V gene has CDR1 GTSNPN and CDR2 SVGIG (reference sequence). The junction had 4 bases not matched to a gene; V was cut back by 0 bases and J by 5 bases. The CDR3 bases are TGTGCCTGGAGTGTCGGACAGGGGCGGGAGACCCAGTACTTC. Amino acids: CAWSVGQGRETQYF.

This clonotype was recorded many times. J is TRBJ1-2 and V is TRBV6-1; D gene unclear. Germline V CDR1 and CDR2: MNHNS, SASEGT. CDR3 length: 14 amino acids. V dropped 1 base and J dropped 4 bases, with 10 bases sitting between them. The CDR3 region has the DNA TGTGCCAGCAGTGAAGGAGGCGGATTCTATGGCTACACCTTC. Translation gives CASSEGGGFYGYTF.

The table lists this clonotype with a few counts. V gene TRBV19 combines with J gene TRBJ1-2, with TRBD1 matching 10 bases. The V and J ends lost 5 bases and 6 bases, in that order; junction bases with no gene match: 6. Per the germline V gene, CDR1 is LNHDA and CDR2 is SQIVND (reference sequence). The CDR3 loop spans 14 amino acids. DNA for the CDR3: TGTGCCAGTAGTGTACCCGGGACAGGGGATGGCTACACCTTC. Translated, it gives CASSVPGTGDGYTF.

This clonotype was counted between two and nine times. The chain employs TRBV5-1 and TRBJ2-7; the D is unclear. V was shortened by 4 bases and J by 2 bases, with 7 bases between the two germline ends. This CDR3 comprises 12 residues. Germline V gives CDR1 SGHRS, CDR2 YFSETQ. In DNA form, the CDR3 reads TGCGCCAGCAGCCAGCCCCCCTACGAGCAGTACTTC. The encoded protein is CASSQPPYEQYF.

This clonotype came up a few times. The chain combines TRBV29-1 with TRBJ2-7, with D maybe TRBD1 (6 bases). Germline CDR1 and CDR2: SQVTM and ANQGSEA. There are 16 residues in the CDR3. Trimming took off 0 bases at V and 5 bases at J, with 20 bases between the two ends. CDR3 in amino acids: CSVEDTPDRPPNEQYF. DNA for the CDR3: TGCAGCGTTGAAGATACCCCCGACAGGCCCCCGAACGAGCAGTACTTC.

This chain uses TRBV5-5 with TRBJ1-2; TRBD1 aligns across 8 bases. The CDR3 extends over 15 amino acids. Germline assignment: CDR1 SGHKS and CDR2 YYEKEE (reference sequence). The ends lost 3 bases at V and 4 bases at J; junction bases unmatched: 8. CDR3 sequence: CASSSGDRRLYGYTF. As DNA, the CDR3 is TGTGCCAGCAGCTCGGGGGACAGGCGCCTCTATGGCTACACCTTC.

This clonotype came up many times. This chain links TRBV7-9 with TRBJ2-7, with D possibly matching TRBD1 (5 bases). The CDR3 has 14 residues. Germline CDR1 reads SEHNR; CDR2 reads FQNEAQ (reference sequence). Trimming cost V 2 bases and J 0 bases, with 8 bases left between them. The CDR3 loop reads CASSLQGSSYEQYF. The DNA for the CDR3 is TGTGCCAGCAGCTTACAGGGCAGCTCCTACGAGCAGTACTTC.

This clonotype has more than one count but fewer than ten. This could be a read error, since a much larger clone is one nucleotide away. The J gene is TRBJ2-5, the V gene TRBV27, with 10 bases that match TRBD2. CDR1 MNHEY and CDR2 SMNVEV come from the germline V gene (reference sequence). Trimming cost V 6 bases and J 3 bases; bases outside gene matches: 4. The CDR3 runs to 14 residues. The CDR3 reads CASSSGLAKETQYF. CDR3 coding DNA: TGTGCCAGCAGCTCGGGACTAGCGAAAGAGACCCAGTACTTC.

This clonotype occurred many times. The chain recombines TRBV7-9 with TRBJ1-1; D unresolved. CDR1 and CDR2 (germline): SEHNR, FQNEAQ (reference sequence). The CDR3 length is 14 residues. Trimming shortened V by 5 bases and J by 5 bases, and 15 bases separated the two germline ends. The CDR3 here is CASSHPPGETEAFF. The CDR3 DNA reads TGTGCCAGCAGCCACCCGCCCGGGGAGACTGAAGCTTTCTTT.